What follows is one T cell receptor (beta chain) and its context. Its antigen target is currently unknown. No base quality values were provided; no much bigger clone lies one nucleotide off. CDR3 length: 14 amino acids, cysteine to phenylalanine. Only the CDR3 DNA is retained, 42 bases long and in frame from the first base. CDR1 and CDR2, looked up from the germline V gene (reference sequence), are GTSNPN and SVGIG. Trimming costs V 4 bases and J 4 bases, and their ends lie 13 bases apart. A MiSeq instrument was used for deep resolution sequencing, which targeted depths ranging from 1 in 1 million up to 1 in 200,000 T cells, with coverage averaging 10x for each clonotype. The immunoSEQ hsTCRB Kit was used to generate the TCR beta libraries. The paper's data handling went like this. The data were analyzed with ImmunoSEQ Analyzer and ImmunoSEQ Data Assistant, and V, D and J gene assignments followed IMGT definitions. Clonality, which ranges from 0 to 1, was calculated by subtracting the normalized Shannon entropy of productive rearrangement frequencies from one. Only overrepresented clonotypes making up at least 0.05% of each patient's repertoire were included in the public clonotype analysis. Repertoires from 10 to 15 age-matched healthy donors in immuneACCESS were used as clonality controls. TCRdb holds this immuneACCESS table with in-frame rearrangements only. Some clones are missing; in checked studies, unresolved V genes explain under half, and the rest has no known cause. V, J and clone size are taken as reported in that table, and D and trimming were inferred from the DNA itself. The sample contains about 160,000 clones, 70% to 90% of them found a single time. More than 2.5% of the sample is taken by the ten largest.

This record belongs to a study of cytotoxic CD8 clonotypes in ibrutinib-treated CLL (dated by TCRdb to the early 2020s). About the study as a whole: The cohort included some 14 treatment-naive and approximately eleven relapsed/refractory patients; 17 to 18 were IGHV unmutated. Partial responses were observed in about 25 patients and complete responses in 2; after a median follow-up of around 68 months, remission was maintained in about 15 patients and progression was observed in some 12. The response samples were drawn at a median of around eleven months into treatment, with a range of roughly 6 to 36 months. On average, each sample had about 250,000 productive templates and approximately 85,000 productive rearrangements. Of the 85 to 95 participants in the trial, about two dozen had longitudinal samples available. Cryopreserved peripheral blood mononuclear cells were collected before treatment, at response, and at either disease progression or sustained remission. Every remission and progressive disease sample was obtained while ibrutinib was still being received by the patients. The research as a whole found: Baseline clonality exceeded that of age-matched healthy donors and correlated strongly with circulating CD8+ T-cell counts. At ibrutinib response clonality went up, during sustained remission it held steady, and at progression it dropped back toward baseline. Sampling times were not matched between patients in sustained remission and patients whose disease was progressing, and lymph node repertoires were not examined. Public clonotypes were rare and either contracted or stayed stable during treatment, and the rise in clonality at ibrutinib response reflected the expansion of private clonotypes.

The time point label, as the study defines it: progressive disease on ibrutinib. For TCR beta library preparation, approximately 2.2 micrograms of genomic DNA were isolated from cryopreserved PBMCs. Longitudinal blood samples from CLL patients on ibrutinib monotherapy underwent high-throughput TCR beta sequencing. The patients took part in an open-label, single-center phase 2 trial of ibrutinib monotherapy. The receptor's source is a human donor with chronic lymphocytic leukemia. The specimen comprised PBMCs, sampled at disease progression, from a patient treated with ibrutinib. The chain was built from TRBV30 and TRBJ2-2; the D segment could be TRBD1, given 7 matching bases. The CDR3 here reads CAWKGTAGTGELFF. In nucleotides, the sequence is TGTGCCTGGAAAGGGACAGCGGGCACCGGGGAGCTGTTTTTT. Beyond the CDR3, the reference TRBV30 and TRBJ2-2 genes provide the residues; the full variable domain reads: SQTIHQWPATLVQPVGSPLSLECTVEGTSNPNLYWYRQAAGRGLQLLFYSVGIGQISSEVPQNLSASRPQDRQFILSSKKLLLSDSGFYLCAWKGTAGTGELFFGEGSRLTVL.